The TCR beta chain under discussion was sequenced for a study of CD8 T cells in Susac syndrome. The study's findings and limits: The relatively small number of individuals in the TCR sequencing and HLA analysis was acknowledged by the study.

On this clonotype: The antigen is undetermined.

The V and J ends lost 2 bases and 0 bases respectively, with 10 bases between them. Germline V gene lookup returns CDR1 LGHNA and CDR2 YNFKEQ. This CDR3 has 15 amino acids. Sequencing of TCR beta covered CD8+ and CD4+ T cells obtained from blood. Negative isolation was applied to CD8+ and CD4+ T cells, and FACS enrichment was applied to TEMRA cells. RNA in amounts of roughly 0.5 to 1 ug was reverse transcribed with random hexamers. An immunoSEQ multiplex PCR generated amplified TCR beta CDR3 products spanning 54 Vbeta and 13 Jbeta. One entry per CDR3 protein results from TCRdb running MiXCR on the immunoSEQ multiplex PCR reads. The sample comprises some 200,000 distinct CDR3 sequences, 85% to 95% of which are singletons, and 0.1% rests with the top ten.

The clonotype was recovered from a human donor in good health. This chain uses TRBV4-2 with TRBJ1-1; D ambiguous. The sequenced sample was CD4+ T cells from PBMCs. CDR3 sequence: CASSQLVGVNTEAFF. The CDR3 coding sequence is TGTGCCAGCAGCCAACTTGTTGGCGTGAACACTGAAGCTTTCTTT.